This T cell receptor beta chain was identified during a study of CD8+ T cells in alopecia areata. Extraction of RNA preceded its reverse transcription into cDNA, which served as the sequencing template. The table came from immunoSEQ multiplex PCR; TCRdb's copy has only in-frame clones and leaves some out. The sample shows approximately 180,000 clones, around 60% of them seen only once. Whole-study results and caveats: In blood and scalp, many expanded lesional clones persisted during tofacitinib. Clonality exceeded that of normal scalp in lesional scalp, most notably in alopecia totalis/universalis.

Treatment in this sample: oral pan-JAK inhibitor, 5-10 mg twice daily. The CDR3 sequence is 12 residues long. Trimming removed 8 bases from V and 3 bases from J, with 13 bases in between. The germline CDR1 and CDR2 sequences are SQVTM and ANQGSEA. With regard to this clone: Antigen specificity is unknown.

This rearrangement joins TRBV29-1 to TRBJ2-5; D is possibly TRBD1 (5 bases). The material sequenced was CD4+ T cells sorted from blood, taken around week 49, from a patient treated with tofacitinib. The TCR originated in a human donor with alopecia areata. This CDR3 reads CSTTGREETQYF. As DNA, the CDR3 is TGCAGCACTACAGGACGGGAAGAGACCCAGTACTTC.